These 25 T cell receptor beta chains were all obtained from the same sample, sequenced in a study of T cell repertoires in ileal Crohn's disease. Assay: immunoSEQ multiplex PCR; the TCRdb copy retains only in-frame clones and omits some. The data hold fewer than 5,500 clones, with 75% to 85% observed a single time. The sample consisted of ileal tissue. These receptors all come from an adult with Crohn's disease.

In its sample, this clone was seen a few times. The chain is built from TRBV28 and TRBJ2-1; 10 bases are shared with TRBD2. The CDR3 has 16 residues. V was pared by 6 bases and J by 0 bases, with 5 bases of the junction left unmatched. Per the germline V gene, CDR1 is MDHEN and CDR2 is SYDVKM. CDR3 amino acids: CASSLLAGSSYNEQFF. The CDR3 nucleotides are TGTGCCAGCAGCCTACTAGCGGGAAGCTCCTACAATGAGCAGTTCTTC.

By share, this clone counts as medium-sized. This chain connects TRBV5-8 to TRBJ1-2; D not certain. The CDR3 extends over 13 amino acids. Germline V gene data show CDR1 as SGHTS and CDR2 as YDEGEE. Deletions cut 0 bases from V and 3 bases from J, with 6 bases between. Written as DNA, the CDR3 is TGTGCCAGCAGCTTGGGGCAGGACTATGGCTACACCTTC. Protein product: CASSLGQDYGYTF.

This sequence joins TRBV18 and TRBJ2-7; 12 bases match TRBD1. Per the germline V gene, CDR1 is KGHSH and CDR2 is LQKENI. This CDR3 has 17 residues. V trimming: 5 bases; J trimming: 7 bases; junction bases outside the gene matches: 15. In nucleotides, the CDR3 is TGTGCCAGCTCAGTAAATCCGGGACAGGGGGCGTTGGAAGAGCAGTACTTC. Translating gives CASSVNPGQGALEEQYF.

V gene TRBV5-1 combines with J gene TRBJ1-3; possible D gene TRBD1, 6 bases. The V end lost 0 bases, the J end lost 4 bases, and 11 bases lay between the germline ends. This CDR3 has 15 amino acids. The germline V gene encodes CDR1 SGHRS and CDR2 YFSETQ. In DNA form, the CDR3 reads TGCGCCAGCAGCTTGGCTGGGGGCGGAGGAAACACCATATATTTT. Its translation: CASSLAGGGGNTIYF. The full variable domain, completed using reference TRBV5-1 and TRBJ1-3, is KAGVTQTPRYLIKTRGQQVTLSCSPISGHRSVSWYQQTPGQGLQFLFEYFSETQRNKGNFPGRFSGRQFSNSRSEMNVSTLELGDSALYLCASSLAGGGGNTIYFGEGSWLTVV.

The J gene is TRBJ1-1, the V gene TRBV25-1, with D perhaps matching TRBD1 (5 bases). The CDR3 contains 13 residues. Trimming left V 5 bases short and J 7 bases short, with 14 bases between. Germline V CDR1 and CDR2: MGHDK, SYGVNS. The CDR3: CASSRGRSREAFF. CDR3 DNA sequence: TGTGCCAGCAGTAGGGGTAGGAGTCGTGAAGCTTTCTTT.

The chain carries TRBV7-9 and TRBJ2-1; possibly TRBD1 or TRBD2 for D (6 bases each). The V gene's germline CDR1 is SEHNR and CDR2 FQNEAQ (reference sequence). This CDR3 has 16 amino acids. Trimming pared 6 bases from V and 8 bases from J, leaving 23 bases between. CDR3 nucleotide sequence: TGTGCCAGCAGGAACCGTCGGGAGACAGGTAGCGATGAGCAGTTCTTC. Its protein is CASRNRRETGSDEQFF.

The chain employs TRBV6-1 and TRBJ1-2; D ambiguous. Trimming cost V 6 bases and J 0 bases, with 14 bases left between them. Germline CDR1 and CDR2: MNHNS and SASEGT. The CDR3 spans 15 residues. The CDR3 protein is CASSHPRAANYGYTF. CDR3 DNA: TGTGCCAGCAGCCACCCACGGGCAGCTAACTATGGCTACACCTTC.

The chain recombines TRBV19 with TRBJ2-7; 8 bases match TRBD1. With V trimmed by 4 bases and J by 0 bases, 5 bases remained unmatched. Germline loops: CDR1 LNHDA, CDR2 SQIVND (reference sequence). The CDR3 has 15 residues. The CDR3 protein is CASSTRQGSSYEQYF. In nucleotides, the CDR3 is TGTGCCAGTAGTACCAGACAGGGGAGCTCCTACGAGCAGTACTTC.

The V call is TRBV7-9, the J call TRBJ2-2, with TRBD2 matching over 11 bases. Unmatched junction bases numbered 13, after V lost 3 bases and J lost 4 bases. The CDR3 has 19 amino acids. Germline loops: CDR1 SEHNR, CDR2 FQNEAQ (reference sequence). DNA of the CDR3: TGTGCCAGCAGCTTCGATAGCGGGAGGGCAATTCAGGGCACCGGGGAGCTGTTTTTT. It codes for CASSFDSGRAIQGTGELFF. The variable domain in full, completed from reference TRBV7-9 and TRBJ2-2, reads DTGVSQNPRHKITKRGQNVTFRCDPISEHNRLYWYRQTLGQGPEFLTYFQNEAQLEKSRLLSDRFSAERPKGSFSTLEIQRTEQGDSAMYLCASSFDSGRAIQGTGELFFGEGSRLTVL.

V usage is TRBV29-1 and J usage is TRBJ1-2; tentative D call: TRBD1 (5 bases). Germline V gene sequence: CDR1 SQVTM, CDR2 ANQGSEA. The CDR3 runs 12 residues. V lost 6 bases and J 6 bases, leaving 14 bases between the germline ends. CDR3 sequence reads: CSVRTGENGYTF. The CDR3 DNA reads as TGCAGCGTCCGAACAGGAGAGAATGGCTACACCTTC. Supplemented by reference TRBV29-1 and TRBJ1-2, the full variable domain reads SAVISQKPSRDICQRGTSLTIQCQVDSQVTMMFWYRQQPGQSLTLIATANQGSEATYESGFVIDKFPISRPNLTFSTLTVSNMSPEDSSIYLCSVRTGENGYTFGSGTRLTVV.

The chain links TRBV18 to TRBJ2-3, with TRBD2 matching 10 bases. Per germline, CDR1 KGHSH and CDR2 LQKENI. Trimming cost V 1 base and J 2 bases; bases outside gene matches: 6. This CDR3 comprises 17 residues. The CDR3 coding sequence is TGTGCCAGCTCACCACAGCCTAGCGGGGGAACCACAGATACGCAGTATTTT. Translation gives CASSPQPSGGTTDTQYF.

Points on this clone: At one boundary the junction diverges from the germline segment, which might be a read error. Other nucleotide sequences in the sample specify the same CDR3. The V and J genes are TRBV7-3 and TRBJ2-7, with TRBD1 identical over 7 bases. CDR3 length equals 15 residues. Germline-derived CDR1 and CDR2 are SGHTA and FQGTGA. The CDR3 loop reads CASSPWPGGTYEQYF. CDR3 sequence (DNA): TGTGCCAGCAGCCCCTGGCCAGGGGGAACGTACGAGCAGTACTTT.

The rearrangement uses TRBV20-1 and TRBJ1-1; TRBD1 agrees at 8 bases. V lost 6 bases to trimming and J lost 7 bases; unmatched junction nucleotides: 4. Germline V gene lookup returns CDR1 DFQATT and CDR2 SNEGSKA (reference sequence). The CDR3 totals 11 residues. CDR3 region: CSARGQGEAFF. As DNA, the CDR3 is TGCAGTGCCCGCGGACAGGGTGAAGCTTTCTTT.

The chain uses TRBV5-1 and TRBJ1-1; possibly TRBD1 for D (5 bases). V shed 6 bases and J shed 4 bases, with 13 bases lying between them. The CDR3 has 13 amino acids. Germline CDR1 and CDR2: SGHRS and YFSETQ. The DNA for the CDR3 is TGCGCCAGCAAAGGGACGGTCAGCACTGAAGCTTTCTTT. Translating gives CASKGTVSTEAFF.

The CDR3 protein is CASSLAQGRGQEKLFF. CDR3 bases: TGTGCCAGCAGCTTAGCTCAGGGGAGGGGCCAGGAAAAACTGTTTTTT. This chain links TRBV7-8 with TRBJ1-4; D is possibly TRBD1 (6 bases). There are 16 residues in the CDR3. The V gene's germline CDR1 is SGHVS and CDR2 FQNEAQ. V shed 0 bases and J shed 8 bases, with 16 bases lying between them.

The chain carries TRBV28 and TRBJ2-7; D is perhaps TRBD1 (6 bases). The germline V and J ends were trimmed by 0 bases and 4 bases, with 13 bases remaining between them. The CDR3 loop spans 15 amino acids. The germline V gene has CDR1 MDHEN and CDR2 SYDVKM. CDR3 sequence reads: CASSLWGSRGYEQYF. The DNA for the CDR3 is TGTGCCAGCAGTTTATGGGGGAGTAGGGGGTACGAGCAGTACTTC.

The V call is TRBV6-5, the J call TRBJ2-1; D uncertain. CDR1 is MNHEY and CDR2 is SVGAGI in the germline V gene. The CDR3 runs to 14 residues. Trimming cost V 2 bases and J 3 bases, with 8 bases left between them. The CDR3 protein is CASSYARLYNEQFF. CDR3 sequence (DNA): TGTGCCAGCAGTTACGCCAGACTCTACAATGAGCAGTTCTTC.

The rearrangement joins TRBV7-2 to TRBJ2-5, with 14 bases fitting TRBD2. V was clipped by 3 bases and J by 5 bases; unmatched bases: 2. Germline CDR1 is SGHTA and CDR2 is FQGNSA. CDR3 length: 15 residues. The CDR3 loop reads CASSLTSGRAETQYF. The CDR3 DNA is TGTGCCAGCAGCTTGACTAGCGGGAGGGCGGAGACCCAGTACTTC.

The V call is TRBV11-3, the J call TRBJ2-7, with 11 bases matching TRBD1. CDR3 length equals 15 residues. Germline CDR1 SGHNT, CDR2 YENEEA. V shed 5 bases, J shed 5 bases, and the junction held 8 bases outside the gene matches. The CDR3 DNA reads as TGTGCCAGCAGCACCGGACAGGGGGCTACTCACGAGCAGTACTTC. It specifies CASSTGQGATHEQYF.

This chain links TRBV29-1 with TRBJ1-4, with D possibly matching TRBD1 (6 bases). Germline CDR1 reads SQVTM; CDR2 reads ANQGSEA. The CDR3 runs to 14 residues. With 6 bases removed from V and 10 bases from J, the gap between germline ends came to 21 bases. DNA for the CDR3: TGCAGCGTGACCCAGTCGGGACACGTCGGAAAACTGTTTTTT. Its protein is CSVTQSGHVGKLFF.

This chain joins TRBV7-8 and TRBJ2-5; 9 bases agree with TRBD2. Losses at the gene ends were 1 base for V and 4 bases for J; bases not matched to a gene: 7. CDR1 is SGHVS and CDR2 is FQNEAQ in the germline V gene. This CDR3 is 16 amino acids long. This chain's CDR3 is CASSLEAGGPGETQYF. The CDR3, as DNA: TGTGCCAGCAGCTTAGAGGCGGGAGGGCCGGGAGAGACCCAGTACTTC.

This clone showed up just once. The chain joins TRBV12-5 to TRBJ1-1; 8 bases agree with TRBD1. After removal of 5 bases from V and 5 bases from J, the junction contained 7 bases not matched to a gene. CDR1 and CDR2 from the germline V gene are LGHNT and FRNRAP. This CDR3 is 14 amino acids long. The CDR3 sequence is CASGRSGGETEAFF. In DNA form, the CDR3 reads TGTGCTAGTGGTCGGTCAGGGGGCGAAACTGAAGCTTTCTTT.

The CDR3 region is CASSPDRVNEKLFF. The CDR3 DNA reads TGTGCCAGCAGCCCCGACAGGGTCAATGAAAAACTGTTTTTT. The genes are TRBV7-9 and TRBJ1-4; 7 bases are a match to TRBD1. Germline CDR1 reads SEHNR; CDR2 reads FQNEAQ (reference sequence). V lost 5 bases, J lost 5 bases, and 5 bases stayed unmatched. CDR3 size: 14 residues.

The chain has TRBV5-4 and TRBJ2-1; a weak D match, TRBD2 (5 bases). Looked up from germline, CDR1 is SGHNT and CDR2 is YYREEE (reference sequence). The CDR3 is made up of 14 amino acids. Trimming took off 7 bases at V and 6 bases at J, with 17 bases between the two ends. CDR3 residues: CASFFGGRTNEQFF. CDR3 nucleotide sequence: TGTGCCAGCTTCTTCGGAGGCAGGACCAATGAGCAGTTCTTC.

The chain joins TRBV4-1 to TRBJ1-4; D is ambiguous. This CDR3 comprises 15 residues. The V gene lost 1 base and the J gene lost 7 bases, with 13 bases spanning the gap. Germline V gene data show CDR1 as MGHRA and CDR2 as YSYEKL. The chain's CDR3 is CASSQVAQRGEKLFF. CDR3 nucleotides: TGCGCCAGCAGCCAAGTCGCTCAAAGAGGTGAAAAACTGTTTTTT.